This is a list of T cell receptor beta chains from one sample in a study of blood T cells in healthy people across ages. TCRdb called the 5' RACE reads again in MiXCR, with one record for every CDR3 protein. This table has around 900,000 distinct CDR3 sequences, about 30% appearing once. The specimen was blood. These receptors came from a woman over 75 in good health. The CDR3 runs from the conserved cysteine through the conserved F or W. D genes are given only for firm matches. Rows give clone size only sometimes, using once, few, many, or a class for an expanded clone.

CDR3 DNA	CDR3 protein	clone size	D gene	V gene	J gene
TGTGCCAGCAGCTCTCAAGGTAGTGGAGGTAGCGGGAGCTCCTACAATGAGCAGTTCTTC	CASSSQGSGGSGSSYNEQFF	.	TRBD2	TRBV7-3	TRBJ2-1
TGTGCCAGCAGTCCTGGCCGCCGGGGTTCACCCCTCCACTTT	CASSPGRRGSPLHF	.	.	TRBV27	TRBJ1-6
TGTGCCATCAGTGAGGGGACAGACTACAATGAGCAGTTCTTC	CAISEGTDYNEQFF	many	TRBD1	TRBV10-3	TRBJ2-1
TGTGCCAGTAGGAAGGACAGCCACAATCAGCCCCAGCATTTT	CASRKDSHNQPQHF	.	.	TRBV2	TRBJ1-5
TGTGCCAGCAGCCCAGGGAAGGGTAGCTCCTACGAGCAGTACTTC	CASSPGKGSSYEQYF	many	.	TRBV6-2/TRBV6-3	TRBJ2-7
TGCAGTGCTTGGGAGGTCGCCTATGGCTACACCTTC	CSAWEVAYGYTF	few	.	TRBV20-1	TRBJ1-2
TGTGCCAGCAGTTTTCCGGTAGCAAACTCTGAGGCCAACGTCCTGACTTTC	CASSFPVANSEANVLTF	.	.	TRBV12-3/TRBV12-4	TRBJ2-6
TGTGCCAGCAGCTTAGTGAGGTCTGAAAAACTGTTTTTT	CASSLVRSEKLFF	.	.	TRBV7-2	TRBJ1-4
TGTGCCAGCAGCCCACACAGTGTGGGGAAAGAGACCCAGTACTTC	CASSPHSVGKETQYF	many	.	TRBV3-1	TRBJ2-5
TGCAGTGCTCCCCCCGCTCAGGGGCGGAATGAGCAGTTCTTC	CSAPPAQGRNEQFF	.	.	TRBV20-1	TRBJ2-1
TGTGCCAGCAGCTTAGCGCTAGGGTCCGGGGAGCTGTTTTTT	CASSLALGSGELFF	.	.	TRBV7-7	TRBJ2-2
TGCAGTGCTTCGCTGGGACAGGGCTATGGCTACACCTTC	CSASLGQGYGYTF	.	TRBD1	TRBV20-1	TRBJ1-2
TGTGCCAGCAGTCCAACAGGGACCTACAATGAGCAGTTCTTC	CASSPTGTYNEQFF	many	.	TRBV18	TRBJ2-1
TGTGCCAGCAGCGCAGGCGTCCCAGGTTACAATGAGCAGTTCTTC	CASSAGVPGYNEQFF	many	.	TRBV9	TRBJ2-1
TGTGCCAGCAGGCTAACCGACACAGGCTCCTACAATGAGCAGTTCTTC	CASRLTDTGSYNEQFF	.	.	TRBV6-6	TRBJ2-1
TGTGCCAGTAGCGACTTCGGGGGGACCTACGAGCAGTACTTC	CASSDFGGTYEQYF	many	TRBD2	TRBV19	TRBJ2-7
TGTGCCAGCAGTTGGGGCTGGAATTACGAGCAGTACTTC	CASSWGWNYEQYF	many	.	TRBV6-2/TRBV6-3	TRBJ2-7
TGTGCCGCGCGAGCCGCAGGGGGCGCAGGGTATGGCTACACCTTC	CAARAAGGAGYGYTF	many	TRBD1	TRBV28	TRBJ1-2
TGTGCCAGCAGTTTAGAGACAGGGGGCTCCTACAATGAGCAGTACTTC	CASSLETGGSYNEQYF	.	TRBD1	TRBV12-3/TRBV12-4	TRBJ2-7
TGTGCCAGCAGCGCCGGACAGGGGGAAAGCGGCTACACCTTC	CASSAGQGESGYTF	.	TRBD1	TRBV11-3	TRBJ1-2
TGTGCCAGCAGCTTAGAAGGGACTAGTCGCGGTGAGCAGTACTTC	CASSLEGTSRGEQYF	few	TRBD2	TRBV11-2	TRBJ2-5
TGTGCCAGCAGTGACGCTGACCGGGGTGGACCCACACCCCTCCACTTT	CASSDADRGGPTPLHF	.	.	TRBV6-2/TRBV6-3	TRBJ1-6
TGTGCCAGCAGCTTAAACCCCCCGGGGGAAAGCGCTGGGGCGGTGGATGGCTACACCTTC	CASSLNPPGESAGAVDGYTF	many	.	TRBV11-2	TRBJ1-2
TGTGCCAGCAGTGAATGGGGTGGCTATGGCTACACCTTC	CASSEWGGYGYTF	many	.	TRBV25-1	TRBJ1-2
TGTGCCAGCAGTCTATCGAACGGCCACACTGAAGCTTTCTTT	CASSLSNGHTEAFF	many	.	TRBV7-2	TRBJ1-1
TGTGCCAGCAGCAAAATTGGGGAATACCAAGAGACCCAGTACTTC	CASSKIGEYQETQYF	many	.	TRBV21-1	TRBJ2-5
TGTGCCAGCAGCTTAGCTGCCGCTATTCCCCGCACAGATACGCAGTATTTT	CASSLAAAIPRTDTQYF	many	.	TRBV7-2	TRBJ2-3
TGTGCCAGCAGTTACTTGAATGGGCAGTTCTTC	CASSYLNGQFF	.	.	TRBV28	TRBJ2-1
TGTGCCAGCAGCGACAGACTAGCGGGAACCTACAATGAGCAGTTCTTC	CASSDRLAGTYNEQFF	.	TRBD2	TRBV7-9	TRBJ2-1
TGTGCCAGCAGCCAAGATGTAGGGCAACTCTATGGCTACACCTTC	CASSQDVGQLYGYTF	many	.	TRBV4-2	TRBJ1-2
TGTGCCAGCAGTTTCACAGGGATCACCGGGGAGCTGTTTTTT	CASSFTGITGELFF	many	.	TRBV12-3/TRBV12-4	TRBJ2-2
TGCAGTGCATGGACAGGGGGCGGTCATGGCTACACCTTC	CSAWTGGGHGYTF	.	TRBD1	TRBV20-1	TRBJ1-2